This is a list of T cell receptor beta chains from one sample in a study of cytomegalovirus exposure and HLA in healthy donors. Clones were sequenced by immunoSEQ multiplex PCR, and TCRdb holds only the in-frame ones, with some missing. Among roughly 150,000 clones, 73% were seen once, and the ten largest hold roughly 5.2%. The specimen sequenced was PBMCs. The source of these receptors is a woman between 18 and 29 years old in good health and CMV-seropositive. Both conserved end residues are part of each CDR3. D genes are given only for firm matches. Only some rows state a clone size, as once, few, many or a class for expanded clones.

d_gene: .
j_gene: TRBJ2-2
v_gene: TRBV2
abundance: .
CDR3aa: CASKDSRGTGELFF
CDR3nt: TGTGCCAGCAAGGACAGTAGAGGCACCGGGGAGCTGTTTTTT

d_gene: .
j_gene: TRBJ1-6
v_gene: TRBV7-9
abundance: .
CDR3aa: CASSLALRREENSPLHF
CDR3nt: TGTGCCAGCAGCTTAGCGCTAAGAAGAGAAGAAAATTCACCCCTCCACTTT

d_gene: TRBD1
j_gene: TRBJ2-3
v_gene: TRBV6-5
abundance: .
CDR3aa: CASSPGQGADTQYF
CDR3nt: TGTGCCAGCAGCCCGGGACAGGGCGCAGATACGCAGTATTTT

d_gene: .
j_gene: TRBJ2-2
v_gene: TRBV28
abundance: .
CDR3aa: CASSQATDTGELFF
CDR3nt: TGTGCCAGCAGCCAGGCGACAGACACCGGGGAGCTGTTTTTT

d_gene: TRBD2
j_gene: TRBJ2-1
v_gene: TRBV7-3
abundance: .
CDR3aa: CASSLSTSGLYNEQFF
CDR3nt: TGTGCCAGCAGCTTAAGTACTAGCGGGCTGTACAATGAGCAGTTCTTC

d_gene: .
j_gene: TRBJ1-3
v_gene: TRBV28
abundance: .
CDR3aa: CASSLSGNTIYF
CDR3nt: TGTGCCAGCAGTTTGAGCGGAAACACCATATATTTT

d_gene: .
j_gene: TRBJ2-1
v_gene: TRBV5-6
abundance: .
CDR3aa: CASSLYRAVLNEQFF
CDR3nt: TGTGCCAGCAGCTTGTACAGGGCGGTACTGAATGAGCAGTTCTTC

d_gene: .
j_gene: TRBJ2-2
v_gene: TRBV29-1
abundance: few
CDR3aa: CSVDSTNTGELFF
CDR3nt: TGCAGCGTTGACAGTACGAACACCGGGGAGCTGTTTTTT

d_gene: TRBD1
j_gene: TRBJ1-1
v_gene: TRBV7-6
abundance: .
CDR3aa: CASSRTGNTEAFF
CDR3nt: TGTGCCAGCAGCCGGACAGGGAACACTGAAGCTTTCTTT

d_gene: .
j_gene: TRBJ1-1
v_gene: TRBV2
abundance: .
CDR3aa: CASGQQGRGKNTEAFF
CDR3nt: TGTGCCAGCGGTCAGCAGGGGAGAGGGAAAAACACTGAAGCTTTCTTT

d_gene: .
j_gene: TRBJ1-1
v_gene: TRBV6-5
abundance: .
CDR3aa: CASSYSIVSGTEAFF
CDR3nt: TGTGCCAGCAGTTACTCGATAGTGTCGGGCACTGAAGCTTTCTTT

d_gene: .
j_gene: TRBJ1-4
v_gene: TRBV9
abundance: .
CDR3aa: CASSPGGEGGKLFF
CDR3nt: TGTGCCAGCAGCCCGGGGGGGGAGGGAGGAAAACTGTTTTTT

d_gene: TRBD1
j_gene: TRBJ1-4
v_gene: TRBV15
abundance: .
CDR3aa: CATSMGQGFPTNEKLFF
CDR3nt: TGTGCCACCAGCATGGGACAGGGGTTCCCAACTAATGAAAAACTGTTTTTT

d_gene: .
j_gene: TRBJ1-2
v_gene: TRBV7-2
abundance: .
CDR3aa: CASSLGRESGYTF
CDR3nt: TGTGCCAGCAGCTTGGGTCGGGAATCCGGCTACACCTTC

d_gene: .
j_gene: TRBJ1-5
v_gene: TRBV4-3
abundance: few
CDR3aa: CASSQWWGRGNQPQHF
CDR3nt: TGCGCCAGCAGCCAATGGTGGGGCAGGGGCAATCAGCCCCAGCATTTT